This T cell receptor beta chain was sequenced for a study of blood T cell repertoires in COVID-19. Profiling relied on immunoSEQ multiplex PCR, and the TCRdb table lists in-frame clones only, not all of them. The table records 200,000 to 250,000 clones, roughly nine tenths of them present only once. The V and J ends lost 3 bases and 3 bases respectively, with 15 bases between them. The CDR3 is 16 amino acids. Germline loops: CDR1 MGHDK, CDR2 SYGVNS. The V and J genes are TRBV25-1 and TRBJ2-1, with D possibly TRBD2 on 5 matching bases. This clonotype was sampled from a woman under 30 who had recovered from COVID-19. The sequenced sample consisted of peripheral blood. The CDR3 nucleotides are TGTGCCAGCAGTGACTCCGGACTGAGGATCTACAATGAGCAGTTCTTC. Translation: CASSDSGLRIYNEQFF.